This T cell receptor beta chain emerged from a study of blood T cells in healthy people across ages. Trimming took 1 base from V and 8 from J; bases not matched to a gene: 9. There are 14 residues in the CDR3. The germline gives CDR1 DFQATT, CDR2 SNEGSKA (reference sequence). Note on this clonotype: Its matching antigen is unknown.

Through a sample-barcoded 5' primer and a J-beta primer mix, a second PCR was run for roughly 7 to 11 cycles. Any given sample supplied a minimum of 2.5 million CDR3-containing paired-end reads. Each CDR3 protein is one row after TCRdb ran MiXCR on the 5' RACE reads. The data show over 1,500,000 distinct CDR3 sequences, around 50% seen once. Regarding the study as a whole: Considered underestimates were the diversity estimates obtained from one million T cells. The study could not conclusively compare naive and antigen-experienced cells, given its unsorted PBMCs. Comparison with aged donors showed that long-lived donors had more naive CD4+ cells and higher diversity.

Sequencing was carried out using blood. This clonotype was obtained from a woman aged 40 to 55 in good health. The chain joins TRBV20-1 to TRBJ1-2, with 8 bases that match TRBD1. DNA for the CDR3: TGCAGTGCTAGAGGCCCGCAGGGGGCGCGCGGCTACACCTTC. Its protein product is CSARGPQGARGYTF.